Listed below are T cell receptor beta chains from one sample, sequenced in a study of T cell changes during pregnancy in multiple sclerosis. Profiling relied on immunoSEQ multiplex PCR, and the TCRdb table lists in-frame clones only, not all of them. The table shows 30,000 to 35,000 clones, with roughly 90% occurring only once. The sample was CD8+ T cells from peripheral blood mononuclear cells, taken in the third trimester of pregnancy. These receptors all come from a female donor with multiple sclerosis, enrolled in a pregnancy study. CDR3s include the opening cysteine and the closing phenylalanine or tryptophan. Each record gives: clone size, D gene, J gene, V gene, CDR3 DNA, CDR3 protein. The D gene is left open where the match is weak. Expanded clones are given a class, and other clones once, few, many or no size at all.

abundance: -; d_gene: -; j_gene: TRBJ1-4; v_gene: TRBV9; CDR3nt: TGTGCCAGCAGCGTAGTTCCAGATAATGAAAAACTGTTTTTT; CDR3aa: CASSVVPDNEKLFF
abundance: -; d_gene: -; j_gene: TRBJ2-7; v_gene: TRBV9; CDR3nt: TGTGCCAGCAGCGTAGGCGCTTCCTACGAGCAGTACTTC; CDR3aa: CASSVGASYEQYF
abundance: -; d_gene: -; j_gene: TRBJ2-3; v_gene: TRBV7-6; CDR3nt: TGTGCCAGCAGCACAGGGACCACAGATACGCAGTATTTT; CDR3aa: CASSTGTTDTQYF
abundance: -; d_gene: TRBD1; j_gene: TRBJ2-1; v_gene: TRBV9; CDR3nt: TGTGCCAGCAGCGAAACAGGGGTATTCTACAATGAGCAGTTCTTC; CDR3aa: CASSETGVFYNEQFF
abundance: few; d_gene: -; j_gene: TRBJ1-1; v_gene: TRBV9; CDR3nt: TGTGCCAGCAGCACAAGTGGGGGGGAAGCTTTCTTT; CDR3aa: CASSTSGGEAFF
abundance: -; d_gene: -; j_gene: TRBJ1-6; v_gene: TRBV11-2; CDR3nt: TGTGCCAGCAGCTTAGATTTTTGGAACCCCCGGGATAATTCACCCCTCCACTTT; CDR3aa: CASSLDFWNPRDNSPLHF
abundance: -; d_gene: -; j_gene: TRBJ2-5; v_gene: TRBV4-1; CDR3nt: TGCGCCAGCAGCCGAAGCCCGGAGACCCAGTACTTC; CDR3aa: CASSRSPETQYF
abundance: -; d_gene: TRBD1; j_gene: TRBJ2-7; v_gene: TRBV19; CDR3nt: TGTGCCAGTAGTGACAGGGGGCTTCCCACCTACGAGCAGTACTTC; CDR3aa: CASSDRGLPTYEQYF
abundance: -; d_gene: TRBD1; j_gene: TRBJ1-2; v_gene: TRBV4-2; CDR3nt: TGTGCCAGCAGCCAAGATCTAACAGGGGGCTGGCCCCCCTATGGCTACACCTTC; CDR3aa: CASSQDLTGGWPPYGYTF
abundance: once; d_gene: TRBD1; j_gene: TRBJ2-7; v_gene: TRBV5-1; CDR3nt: TGCGCCAGCAGCTTGGCCCGGGACAGGGCTTCCTACGAGCAGTACTTC; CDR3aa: CASSLARDRASYEQYF
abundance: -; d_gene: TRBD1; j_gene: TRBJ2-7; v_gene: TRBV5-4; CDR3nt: TGTGCCAGCAGCTTACGGGACAGGGGGCTTTACGAGCAGTACTTC; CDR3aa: CASSLRDRGLYEQYF
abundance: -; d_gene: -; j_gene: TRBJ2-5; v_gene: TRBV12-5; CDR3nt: TGTGCTAGTGGTTTGAGCCCACTCGTGGGCGTAGAGACCCAGTACTTC; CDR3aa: CASGLSPLVGVETQYF
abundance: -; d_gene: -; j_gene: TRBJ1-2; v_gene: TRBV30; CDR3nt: TGTGCTCACCGTTGGAGGGCTGGAGGCTACACCTTC; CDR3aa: CAHRWRAGGYTF
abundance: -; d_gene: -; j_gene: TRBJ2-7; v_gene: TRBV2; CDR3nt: TGTGCCAGCAGTGAAGGCCAGTCTTTAAGCTCCTACGAGCAGTACTTC; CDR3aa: CASSEGQSLSSYEQYF
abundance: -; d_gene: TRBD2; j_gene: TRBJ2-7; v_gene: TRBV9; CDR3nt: TGTGCCAGCAGCGTGGCTAGCGGGGTGTTGAACGAGCAGTACTTC; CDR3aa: CASSVASGVLNEQYF
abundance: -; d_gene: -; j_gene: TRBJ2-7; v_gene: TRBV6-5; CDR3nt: TGTGCCAGCAGCGGGCAGGGGGGAAACGAGCAGTACTTC; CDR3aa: CASSGQGGNEQYF
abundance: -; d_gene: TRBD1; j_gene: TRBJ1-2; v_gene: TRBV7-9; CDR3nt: TGTGCCAGCAGCTTATCAGGGACAGGGGACTATGGCTACACCTTC; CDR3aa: CASSLSGTGDYGYTF
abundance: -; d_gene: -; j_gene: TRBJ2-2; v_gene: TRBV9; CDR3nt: TGTGCCAGCAGCTCCCGGAAGGGGCCCGCCGGGGAGCTGTTTTTT; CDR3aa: CASSSRKGPAGELFF
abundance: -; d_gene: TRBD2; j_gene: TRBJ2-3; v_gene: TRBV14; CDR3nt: TGTGCCAGTCGAAGCGGGGGGACTGGCACAGATACGCAGTATTTT; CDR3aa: CASRSGGTGTDTQYF
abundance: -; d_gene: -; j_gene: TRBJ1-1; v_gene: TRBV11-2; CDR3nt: TGTGCCAGCAGCCTAACTGCTTGGAACACTGAAGCTTTCTTT; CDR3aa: CASSLTAWNTEAFF
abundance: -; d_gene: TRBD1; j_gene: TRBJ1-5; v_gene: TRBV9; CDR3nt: TGTGCCAGCAGCGTAGGGGACAGCCGAAATCAGCCCCAGCATTTT; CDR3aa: CASSVGDSRNQPQHF
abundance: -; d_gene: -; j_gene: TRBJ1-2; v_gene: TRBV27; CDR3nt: TGTGCCAGCAGTTCACTAGGACAGTTGCTTACTAACTATGGCTACACCTTC; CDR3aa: CASSSLGQLLTNYGYTF
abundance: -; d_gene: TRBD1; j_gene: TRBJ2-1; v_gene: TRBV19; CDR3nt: TGTGCCAGTGTCACGCGACAGGGGGACAATGAGCAGTTCTTC; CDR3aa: CASVTRQGDNEQFF
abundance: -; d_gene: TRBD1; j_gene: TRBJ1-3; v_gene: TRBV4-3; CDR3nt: TGCGCCAGCAGCCAAGTGTTCCAGGGTCAGGGGGGCTCTGGAAACACCATATATTTT; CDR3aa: CASSQVFQGQGGSGNTIYF
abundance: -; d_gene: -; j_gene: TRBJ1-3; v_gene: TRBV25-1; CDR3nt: TGTGCCAGCAGCTACTCCCACAGGCTTAGCTCTGGAAACACCATATATTTT; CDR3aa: CASSYSHRLSSGNTIYF
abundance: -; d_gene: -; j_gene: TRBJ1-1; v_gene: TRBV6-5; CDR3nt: TGTGCCAGCAGAACCCAGGTCGAAGCTTTCTTT; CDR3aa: CASRTQVEAFF
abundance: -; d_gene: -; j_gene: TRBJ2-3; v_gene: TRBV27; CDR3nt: TGTGCCAGCAGTTTATTCCCCTCGAGCACAGATAGGCAGTATTTT; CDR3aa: CASSLFPSSTDRQYF
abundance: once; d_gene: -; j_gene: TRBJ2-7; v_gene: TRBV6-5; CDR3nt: TGTGCCAGCAGTTACGCGGGGCGCGTCTACGAGCAGTACTTC; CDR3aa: CASSYAGRVYEQYF
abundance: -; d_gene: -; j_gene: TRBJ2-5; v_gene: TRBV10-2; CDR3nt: TGCGCCAGCAGTGAACTACCCAGGGAAAGAGAGACCCAGTACTTC; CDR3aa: CASSELPRERETQYF
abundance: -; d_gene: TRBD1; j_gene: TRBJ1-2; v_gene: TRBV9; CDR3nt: TGTGCCAGCAGAGCCGGGACAGGGGACCCTAACTATGGCTACACCTTC; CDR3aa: CASRAGTGDPNYGYTF